This record concerns one T cell receptor (beta chain) sequence. Antigen specificity is unknown. Germline V lookup: CDR1 KGHSH, CDR2 LQKENI. The CDR3 is 16 residues long. This entry belongs to a study of human CD8 memory T cell subsets. Study-level points and caveats: In contrast to effector memory cells, stem-like memory and precursor exhausted T cells had similarly high diversity.

Construction of TCR beta libraries was accomplished by means of UMI-labeled 5' RACE. TCRdb reprocessed the 5' RACE reads and stores each CDR3 protein as one record, lacking DNA. The sample table sets out several thousand distinct CDR3 sequences. The chain couples TRBV18 to TRBJ2-1; the D call of TRBD2 rests on TCRdb alone, since no DNA is present to check it. What was sequenced was CD8+ T cells from PBMCs. This TCR was sampled from a human donor in good health. CDR3: CASSPRSGRFDDEQFF.